This T cell receptor beta chain derives from a study of low-dose radiotherapy and immunotherapy resistance in tumors. Study summary: The treatment that patients received was intravenous nivolumab 240 mg every two weeks plus ipilimumab 1 mg/kg every six weeks.

Germline lookup yields CDR1 SGHAT and CDR2 FQDESV (reference sequence). With 2 bases removed from V and 4 bases from J, the gap between germline ends came to 11 bases. There are 14 residues in the CDR3. As for time point: after trial treatment. Specified treatment: LDRT plus nivolumab, ipilimumab, low-dose cyclophosphamide and aspirin (RACIN trial). As a condition of eligibility, patients had advanced solid tumors lacking tumor-infiltrating lymphocytes. This clonotype was counted many times. First-strand cDNA used TRAV- and TRBV-specific primers, covering alpha and beta chains. Amplification, which lasted approximately 19 PCR cycles, used a constant-region primer and V-primer adapter to amplify TCRs. TCRdb passed the reads through MiXCR, listing each CDR3 protein once. The data show about 100,000 distinct CDR3 sequences, 20% to 25% seen once.

The rearrangement joins TRBV11-1 to TRBJ1-1; maybe TRBD1 (5 bases). The TCR originated in a male donor with prostate cancer. Material: PBMCs, obtained after low-dose radiotherapy plus immunotherapy. Written as DNA, the CDR3 is TGTGCCAGCAGCTTAAACGCGGGGGGCACTGAAGCTTTCTTT. As protein: CASSLNAGGTEAFF. The variable domain in full, with the rest retrieved from reference TRBV11-1 and TRBJ1-1, is EAEVAQSPRYKITEKSQAVAFWCDPISGHATLYWYRQILGQGPELLVQFQDESVVDDSQLPKDRFSAERLKGVDSTLKIQPAELGDSAMYLCASSLNAGGTEAFFGQGTRLTVV.